This T cell receptor (beta chain) stems from a study of human T cells and chemical hapten exposure. Study as a whole: Donors were sensitized with 2% DPC on the upper inner arm.

The time point was: pre-sensitization, week 0. Treatment denoted: therapeutic diphenylcyclopropenone sensitization with weekly scalp DPC. Patch tests were applied only after blood draws. Total RNA was isolated from unfractionated whole blood. A single record per CDR3 protein comes from TCRdb applying MiXCR to the RACE reads. The table shows approximately 320,000 distinct CDR3 sequences, with 5% to 6.5% occurring only once. General observations from the study: The formation of large CDR3 similarity clusters by expanded TCRs significantly exceeded that of controls.

As to this clonotype: Its matching antigen is unknown.

There are 15 residues in the CDR3. In germline, CDR1 is MNHEY, CDR2 SMNVEV (reference sequence). V was pared by 6 bases and J by 6 bases, with 10 bases of the junction left unmatched. The receptor's source is a woman aged 18-30 years with alopecia areata. Some clones in this sample may be carry-over from other donors' samples. The V gene is TRBV27, the J gene TRBJ2-7; 11 bases fit TRBD1. The sample was whole blood, taken in connection with sensitization to the hapten diphenylcyclopropenone (DPC). DNA of the CDR3: TGTGCCAGCAGCTTTCAAGGACAGGGGGCACTCGAGCAGTACTTC. The encoded protein is CASSFQGQGALEQYF.